The 25 T cell receptor beta chains listed next were all sequenced from one sample in a study of T cell clonotyping in hematopoietic cell transplantation. Noted time point: recipient sample about 28 days before transplant, after cytoreduction. The method was immunoSEQ multiplex PCR; TCRdb's version includes in-frame clones alone and lacks a portion of them. The sample shows about 69,000 clones, 90% to 96% of them seen only once. This specimen was peripheral blood mononuclear cells, taken before stem cell transplant. These receptors all stem from a woman aged 45-65 years with acute myeloid leukemia. Some clones in this sample may be carry-over from other donors' samples.

The gene calls are TRBV11-2 and TRBJ1-2; tentatively, D is TRBD1 (6 bases). Per germline, CDR1 SGHAT and CDR2 FQNNGV. This CDR3 comprises 14 residues. V lost 2 bases and J 3 bases, leaving 10 bases between the germline ends. The CDR3 sequence is CASSLQGSDYGYTF. DNA for the CDR3: TGTGCCAGCAGCTTACAGGGGAGTGACTATGGCTACACCTTC. Full variable domain (missing parts from reference TRBV11-2 and TRBJ1-2): EAGVAQSPRYKIIEKRQSVAFWCNPISGHATLYWYQQILGQGPKLLIQFQNNGVVDDSQLPKDRFSAERLKGVDSTLKIQPAKLEDSAVYLCASSLQGSDYGYTFGSGTRLTVV.

The gene calls are TRBV29-1 and TRBJ1-1; D gene ambiguous. Trimming removed 4 bases from V and 1 base from J, with 4 bases in between. There are 11 residues in the CDR3. From germline, CDR1 is SQVTM and CDR2 ANQGSEA. In DNA form, the CDR3 reads TGCAGCGTTGGACGGAACACTGAAGCTTTCTTT. Translating gives CSVGRNTEAFF. The complete variable domain, with remaining parts taken from reference TRBV29-1 and TRBJ1-1, reads SAVISQKPSRDICQRGTSLTIQCQVDSQVTMMFWYRQQPGQSLTLIATANQGSEATYESGFVIDKFPISRPNLTFSTLTVSNMSPEDSSIYLCSVGRNTEAFFGQGTRLTVV.

The chain combines TRBV7-9 with TRBJ1-2, with a possible D match to TRBD1 (6 bases). There are 15 residues in the CDR3. Looked up from germline, CDR1 is SEHNR and CDR2 is FQNEAQ (reference sequence). V was shortened by 2 bases and J by 2 bases, with 12 bases between the two germline ends. As DNA, the CDR3 is TGTGCCAGCAGCTTATCCCGGGGGCAAAACTATGGCTACACCTTC. Encoded protein: CASSLSRGQNYGYTF.

The chain couples TRBV9 to TRBJ1-5; D is perhaps TRBD1 (5 bases). The CDR3 loop spans 15 amino acids. V was pared by 0 bases and J by 6 bases, with 13 bases between. Germline V gene data show CDR1 as SGDLS and CDR2 as YYNGEE. The CDR3 nucleotides read TGTGCCAGCAGCGTAGGTTCCGGGGCCCTTCAGCCCCAGCATTTT. Amino acid sequence: CASSVGSGALQPQHF.

The chain employs TRBV29-1 and TRBJ2-5; D is unresolved. This CDR3 comprises 14 residues. Germline V gene sequence: CDR1 SQVTM, CDR2 ANQGSEA. The V end lost 0 bases, the J end lost 4 bases, and 12 bases lay between the germline ends. The CDR3 loop is CSVEDQAVIETQYF. CDR3 coding DNA: TGCAGCGTTGAAGATCAGGCAGTCATAGAGACCCAGTACTTC.

This clone came up once. The rearrangement joins TRBV5-5 to TRBJ1-5; no clear D. The ends were cut back, 0 bases at V and 7 bases at J, with 5 bases in the middle. Germline loops: CDR1 SGHKS, CDR2 YYEKEE (reference sequence). The CDR3 has 12 amino acids. This CDR3 reads CASSLEGQPQHF. The DNA of the CDR3 is TGTGCCAGCAGCTTGGAGGGCCAGCCCCAGCATTTT.

This rearrangement joins TRBV19 to TRBJ1-5, with D perhaps matching TRBD1 (6 bases). The CDR3 consists of 14 residues. Trimming took 6 bases from V and 1 from J, leaving 10 bases between them. CDR1 and CDR2 from the germline V gene are LNHDA and SQIVND (reference sequence). CDR3 nucleotide sequence: TGTGCCAGTAGAACACAGGGAAGCAATCAGCCCCAGCATTTT. Encoded protein: CASRTQGSNQPQHF.

In nucleotides, the CDR3 is TGTGCCAGCAGCACTACAGGGGGCAGGTATGGCTACACCTTC. This sequence encodes CASSTTGGRYGYTF. This chain uses TRBV5-4 with TRBJ1-2; 9 nucleotides agree with TRBD1. This CDR3 is built from 14 residues. V lost 4 bases and J lost 5; bases outside the gene matches: 6. CDR1 and CDR2 (germline): SGHNT, YYREEE (reference sequence).

Comment on this clone: Relative to the germline gene, one junction end is altered; a read error may explain this. The chain links TRBV7-7 to TRBJ2-2; tentative D call: TRBD2 (5 bases). The length of the CDR3 is 13 residues. Germline CDR1 and CDR2: SSHAT and FNYEAQ (reference sequence). CDR3 protein: CASSLGGTGELFF. The CDR3 coding sequence is TGTGCTAGCAGCTTAGGAGGCACCGGGGAGCTGTTTTTT.

This clone has only one observation. The gene calls are TRBV6-1 and TRBJ2-7; D is unresolved. Trimming left V 4 bases short and J 7 bases short, with 11 bases between. The CDR3 totals 12 residues. The germline CDR1 and CDR2 sequences are MNHNS and SASEGT. CDR3 nucleotides: TGTGCCAGCAGTGGCAGAATCGGAGAGCAGTACTTC. Translating gives CASSGRIGEQYF.

The chain carries TRBV2 and TRBJ2-3; D remains ambiguous. The V end lost 2 bases, the J end lost 3 bases, and 9 bases lay between the germline ends. The CDR3 length is 14 residues. Germline V gene sequence: CDR1 SNHLY, CDR2 FYNNEI. In DNA form, the CDR3 reads TGTGCCAGCAGTGAATACACCGATACAGATACGCAGTATTTT. Encoded protein: CASSEYTDTDTQYF.

V and J are TRBV28 and TRBJ2-7; 10 bases map to TRBD2. The CDR3 has 16 amino acids. The V gene end was trimmed by 6 bases and the J gene end by 0 bases; junction bases not matched to a gene: 8. Germline lookup yields CDR1 MDHEN and CDR2 SYDVKM. The CDR3 nucleotides are TGTGCCAGCAGCCCCTTAGGGACTAGCGTCTCCTACGAGCAGTACTTC. It translates to CASSPLGTSVSYEQYF.

This chain connects TRBV7-8 to TRBJ2-7; D tentatively reads TRBD1 or TRBD2 (6 bases each). Trimming removed 0 bases from V and 3 bases from J, with 24 bases in between. CDR3 length: 19 residues. CDR1 is SGHVS, CDR2 FQNEAQ, per germline. CDR3 in DNA: TGTGCCAGCAGCTTAGCGCCGGGGATATTAAGGGGGAGGCTCTACGAGCAGTACTTC. Its translation: CASSLAPGILRGRLYEQYF. The complete variable domain, with remaining parts taken from reference TRBV7-8 and TRBJ2-7, reads GAGVSQSPRYKVAKRGQDVALRCDPISGHVSLFWYQQALGQGPEFLTYFQNEAQLDKSGLPSDRFFAERPEGSVSTLKIQRTQQEDSAVYLCASSLAPGILRGRLYEQYFGPGTRLTVT.

The chain uses TRBV6-1 and TRBJ1-6; weak D call: TRBD1 (5 bases). This CDR3 comprises 16 residues. Trimming took off 0 bases at V and 7 bases at J, with 13 bases between the two ends. The germline CDR1 and CDR2 sequences are MNHNS and SASEGT. CDR3 residues: CASSEAPGPGNSPLHF. CDR3 sequence (DNA): TGTGCCAGCAGTGAAGCACCGGGACCGGGGAATTCACCCCTCCACTTT.

The V call is TRBV5-1, the J call TRBJ2-2; D call uncertain. The CDR3 loop spans 13 amino acids. V lost 0 bases and J lost 5, with 5 bases in between. Germline CDR1 reads SGHRS; CDR2 reads YFSETQ. The CDR3 loop is CASSLVVTGELFF. CDR3 coding DNA: TGCGCCAGCAGCTTGGTAGTGACCGGGGAGCTGTTTTTT.

The chain joins TRBV5-1 to TRBJ1-1; the D is unclear. The germline V and J ends were trimmed by 4 bases and 1 base, with 11 bases remaining between them. Germline V gene data show CDR1 as SGHRS and CDR2 as YFSETQ. This CDR3 has 14 residues. The DNA of the CDR3 is TGCGCCAGCAGCCGCGGGGAGACGAACACTGAAGCTTTCTTT. Amino acids: CASSRGETNTEAFF.

The chain recombines TRBV5-1 with TRBJ2-3, with D possibly TRBD1 on 6 matching bases. Trimming removed 7 bases from V and 3 bases from J, with 9 bases in between. The CDR3 consists of 12 residues. CDR1 SGHRS and CDR2 YFSETQ come from the germline V gene. The CDR3 here is CASAQGTDTQYF. The CDR3 DNA sequence: TGCGCCAGCGCCCAGGGGACAGATACGCAGTATTTT.

The chain is built from TRBV7-2 and TRBJ1-6, with a tentative D call TRBD1 (6 bases). CDR1 SGHTA and CDR2 FQGNSA come from the germline V gene. V was trimmed by 3 bases and J by 11 bases, leaving 14 bases between them. The CDR3 spans 14 residues. The CDR3 protein is CASSFGTPFAPLHF. Here the CDR3 DNA reads TGTGCCAGCAGCTTCGGGACACCCTTCGCACCCCTCCACTTT.

J is TRBJ1-1 and V is TRBV6-5; D is perhaps TRBD1 (6 bases). Germline CDR1 and CDR2: MNHEY and SVGAGI. The CDR3 covers 15 residues. V gave up 5 bases and J gave up 2 bases, with 15 bases separating them. The CDR3 DNA follows: TGTGCCAGCAGTCACCGACAGGCTCATAACACTGAAGCTTTCTTT. Translated: CASSHRQAHNTEAFF.

The rearrangement uses TRBV6-5 and TRBJ1-1, with D unclear. V was trimmed by 2 bases and J by 5 bases, leaving 9 bases between them. This CDR3 comprises 13 residues. The germline V gene has CDR1 MNHEY and CDR2 SVGAGI. The chain's CDR3 is CASSYGPGTEAFF. In nucleotides, the CDR3 is TGTGCCAGCAGTTACGGACCTGGAACTGAAGCTTTCTTT.

The chain joins TRBV7-2 to TRBJ2-7; the D gene is possibly TRBD2 (5 bases). Germline V gives CDR1 SGHTA, CDR2 FQGNSA. The CDR3 is 14 residues long. V lost 5 bases to trimming and J lost 2 bases, with 13 bases between them. The CDR3 region has the DNA TGTGCCAGCAGCCTCCTCCTCGGGACCTACGAGCAGTACTTC. Amino acid sequence: CASSLLLGTYEQYF.

V is TRBV14 and J is TRBJ2-7; D is ambiguous. The germline CDR1 and CDR2 sequences are SGHDN and FVKESK. Trimming shortened V by 0 bases and J by 6 bases, and 9 bases separated the two germline ends. The CDR3 has 13 residues. The CDR3: CASSQDAAPEQYF. The CDR3 coding sequence is TGTGCCAGCAGCCAAGATGCGGCCCCCGAGCAGTACTTC.

In its sample, this clone was seen once. This chain uses TRBV20-1 with TRBJ1-6; D is unresolved. CDR1 is DFQATT, CDR2 SNEGSKA, per germline (reference sequence). The CDR3 is made up of 11 amino acids. CDR3 bases: TGCAGGAACACCCCAAATTCACCCCTCCACTTT. Translated, it gives CRNTPNSPLHF.

The chain employs TRBV13 and TRBJ1-1; D unresolved. Deletions cut 3 bases from V and 4 bases from J, with 9 bases between. Germline CDR1 reads PRHDT; CDR2 reads FYEKMQ (reference sequence). The CDR3 totals 13 residues. The CDR3, as DNA: TGTGCCAGCAGCTTTGGGGATGTCACTGAAGCTTTCTTT. Its protein is CASSFGDVTEAFF.

The CDR3 nucleotides are TGTGCCAGCAAGGACCATAATAGCGATACGCAGTATTTT. Amino acids: CASKDHNSDTQYF. The rearrangement joins TRBV7-3 to TRBJ2-3; D is ambiguous. This CDR3 is built from 13 residues. Germline CDR1 reads SGHTA; CDR2 reads FQGTGA. V was pared by 7 bases and J by 6 bases, with 14 bases between.